These 30 T cell receptor beta chains were all obtained from the same sample, sequenced in a study of blood T cells in healthy people across ages. Primers used in a second PCR of about 6 to 11 cycles were a sample-barcoded 5' primer and a J-beta primer mix. TCRdb redid the calling of the 5' RACE reads with MiXCR, one entry per CDR3 protein. The repertoire holds some 1.6 million distinct CDR3 sequences, with 30% to 35% as singletons. Input material: blood. These receptors came from a woman aged 25 to 45 in good health.

This rearrangement joins TRBV5-1 to TRBJ2-7; TRBD2 might be the D (6 bases). Trimming took 0 bases from V and 5 from J, leaving 18 bases between them. Looked up from germline, CDR1 is SGHRS and CDR2 is YFSETQ. The CDR3 spans 16 residues. CDR3 in DNA: TGCGCCAGCAGCTTGGGGGATCGTCTAGCGTCCCACGAGCAGTACTTC. This sequence encodes CASSLGDRLASHEQYF.

This clonotype occurred a few times. This rearrangement joins TRBV5-1 to TRBJ2-1, with TRBD2 matching over 10 bases. Germline V gene sequence: CDR1 SGHRS, CDR2 YFSETQ. Unmatched junction bases numbered 6, after V lost 0 bases and J lost 3 bases. This CDR3 has 17 amino acids. The CDR3 DNA reads TGCGCCAGCAGCTTGGAAGGACTAGCGGCCCTCTACAATGAGCAGTTCTTC. It encodes CASSLEGLAALYNEQFF.

This clonotype has ten or more counts. The chain employs TRBV4-1 and TRBJ2-1, with 10 bases that match TRBD1. Germline CDR1 is MGHRA and CDR2 is YSYEKL. Trimming removed 0 bases from V and 6 bases from J; junction bases left unmatched: 5. The CDR3 totals 16 residues. CDR3 DNA: TGCGCCAGCAGCCAAGACCCCGGGACAGGGGCCAATGAGCAGTTCTTC. It codes for CASSQDPGTGANEQFF.

The chain couples TRBV5-1 to TRBJ2-5, with TRBD1 matching 7 bases. The V gene's germline CDR1 is SGHRS and CDR2 YFSETQ. Unmatched junction bases numbered 8, after V lost 2 bases and J lost 1 base. This CDR3 region has 16 residues. CDR3 DNA sequence: TGCGCCAGCAGCTTAAGACAGGGAGCGCCCCAAGAGACCCAGTACTTC. Residues: CASSLRQGAPQETQYF. Using reference TRBV5-1 and TRBJ2-5 for the parts outside the CDR3, the full variable domain is KAGVTQTPRYLIKTRGQQVTLSCSPISGHRSVSWYQQTPGQGLQFLFEYFSETQRNKGNFPGRFSGRQFSNSRSEMNVSTLELGDSALYLCASSLRQGAPQETQYFGPGTRLLVL.

This clonotype was detected a few times. This chain links TRBV12-3 or TRBV12-4 with TRBJ1-1, with 7 bases lining up with TRBD1. There are 17 residues in the CDR3. Trimming cost V 3 bases and J 1 base; bases outside gene matches: 11. The CDR3 region is CASSFKTGWFGNTEAFF. The CDR3 coding sequence is TGTGCCAGCAGTTTCAAGACAGGGTGGTTCGGGAACACTGAAGCTTTCTTT.

The V call is TRBV5-1, the J call TRBJ2-2; D remains ambiguous. The CDR3 consists of 15 residues. Germline V CDR1 and CDR2: SGHRS, YFSETQ. V gave up 1 base and J gave up 3 bases, with 10 bases separating them. The CDR3 DNA follows: TGCGCCAGCAGCTTGCGGTCATGGGACACCGGGGAGCTGTTTTTT. Translating it yields CASSLRSWDTGELFF.

This clonotype was picked up a small number of times. CDR3 in amino acids: CASSSQRGAANTQYF. CDR3 bases: TGTGCCAGCAGCTCACAGCGGGGGGCGGCGAATACGCAGTATTTT. The rearrangement links TRBV11-2 to TRBJ2-3, with TRBD2 matching over 9 bases. V was pared by 4 bases and J by 7 bases, with 9 bases of the junction left unmatched. Germline V lookup: CDR1 SGHAT, CDR2 FQNNGV. This CDR3 has 15 residues.

This clonotype was counted between two and nine times. The V gene is TRBV5-1, the J gene TRBJ2-5, with 10 bases aligning to TRBD2. The length of the CDR3 is 17 residues. The junction had 10 bases not matched to a gene; V was cut back by 4 bases and J by 1 base. Germline CDR1 SGHRS, CDR2 YFSETQ. The CDR3 reads CASSEAAIAGGQETQYF. In nucleotides, the CDR3 is TGCGCCAGCAGCGAAGCGGCAATAGCGGGGGGCCAAGAGACCCAGTACTTC.

The chain has TRBV7-2 and TRBJ1-5; no clear D gene. The CDR3 is 17 amino acids. Deletions cut 5 bases from V and 1 base from J, with 18 bases between. Germline CDR1 is SGHTA and CDR2 is FQGNSA. CDR3 residues: CASSIPLWDTSNQPQHF. The CDR3 region has the DNA TGTGCCAGCAGCATTCCCCTGTGGGATACGAGCAATCAGCCCCAGCATTTT.

V is TRBV20-1 and J is TRBJ2-1; TRBD2 matches 11 bases. Germline CDR1 reads DFQATT; CDR2 reads SNEGSKA (reference sequence). The CDR3 is made up of 19 amino acids. With 0 bases clipped from V and 1 base from J, the junction kept 11 bases outside the gene matches. The CDR3 DNA sequence: TGCAGTGCTAGAGAGATGGGACTAGCGGACAAACGATCCTACAATGAGCAGTTCTTC. Translating it yields CSAREMGLADKRSYNEQFF.

This clonotype showed up just once. V and J are TRBV4-1 and TRBJ2-5; D ambiguous. The CDR3 length is 16 residues. V lost 0 bases, J lost 11 bases, and 22 bases lay in between. The germline gives CDR1 MGHRA, CDR2 YSYEKL. For the CDR3, the DNA is TGCGCCAGCAGCCAAGATTCCAGGAAACCTTTAGGTGAGCAGTACTTC. Its protein product is CASSQDSRKPLGEQYF.

This chain links TRBV29-1 with TRBJ2-7; 9 nucleotides agree with TRBD2. Germline CDR1 and CDR2: SQVTM and ANQGSEA. The CDR3 extends over 15 amino acids. V trimming: 1 base; J trimming: 4 bases; junction bases outside the gene matches: 8. The CDR3 DNA sequence: TGCAGCGTTGAAGGGGGTAGCGGGAGTTTGTACGAGCAGTACTTC. Translated: CSVEGGSGSLYEQYF.

The V gene is TRBV18, the J gene TRBJ1-1; D remains unclear. The CDR3 loop spans 15 amino acids. Trimming removed 5 bases from V and 1 base from J, with 14 bases in between. Germline CDR1 KGHSH, CDR2 LQKENI. The CDR3 here is CASSSWTDSNTEAFF. DNA of the CDR3: TGTGCCAGCTCATCGTGGACGGATTCGAACACTGAAGCTTTCTTT.

The gene calls are TRBV20-1 and TRBJ2-3; D gene uncertain. The CDR3 covers 13 residues. Trimming cost V 2 bases and J 0 bases, with 6 bases left between them. Germline lookup yields CDR1 DFQATT and CDR2 SNEGSKA (reference sequence). The CDR3 loop reads CSARFESTDTQYF. The CDR3 DNA reads TGCAGTGCTAGATTTGAGAGCACAGATACGCAGTATTTT.

This clonotype was counted ten times or more. J is TRBJ1-1 and V is TRBV4-1; 7 nucleotides align to TRBD1. In germline, CDR1 is MGHRA, CDR2 YSYEKL. Trimming took 4 bases from V and 1 from J; bases not matched to a gene: 6. CDR3 length equals 15 residues. CDR3 amino acids: CASSPRTGQNTEAFF. Written as DNA, the CDR3 is TGCGCCAGCAGCCCCCGGACAGGACAGAACACTGAAGCTTTCTTT.

The J gene is TRBJ2-3, the V gene TRBV27, with 7 bases aligning to TRBD2. The germline V gene encodes CDR1 MNHEY and CDR2 SMNVEV (reference sequence). The CDR3 totals 14 residues. V lost 8 bases to trimming and J lost 7 bases; unmatched junction nucleotides: 12. The CDR3 nucleotides read TGTGCCAGCGGGAGGGGAAGGGGATATAATACGCAGTATTTT. Translating it yields CASGRGRGYNTQYF.

This clonotype was detected a few times. J is TRBJ2-3 and V is TRBV14, with 8 bases identical to TRBD2. This CDR3 is 16 amino acids long. The trim removed 0 bases at V and 5 bases at J, leaving 7 bases unmatched. Germline lookup yields CDR1 SGHDN and CDR2 FVKESK. CDR3 loop: CASSQDKWREEDTQYF. The DNA of the CDR3 is TGTGCCAGCAGCCAAGATAAATGGCGGGAGGAAGATACGCAGTATTTT.

With respect to this clonotype: At one end, the junction sequence differs from germline, possibly due to a read error. The CDR3 DNA reads TGTGCCAGCAGCAAAGCCGCCGGGGAGGGGTCACCCTACGGGCAGTACTTC. As protein: CASSKAAGEGSPYGQYF. The V gene is TRBV7-9, the J gene TRBJ2-7; 7 bases fit TRBD2. The CDR3 totals 17 residues. In germline, CDR1 is SEHNR, CDR2 FQNEAQ (reference sequence).

This clonotype has just a few counts. The chain recombines TRBV5-1 with TRBJ2-2; TRBD1 matches 11 bases. The CDR3 consists of 15 residues. The germline V gene has CDR1 SGHRS and CDR2 YFSETQ. V lost 4 bases to trimming and J lost 9 bases; unmatched junction nucleotides: 8. The CDR3 DNA is TGCGCCAGCAGCCTAGGACAGGGGGCGCGAAGGGAGCTGTTTTTT. Protein product: CASSLGQGARRELFF.

A few counts support this clonotype. This chain joins TRBV7-9 and TRBJ2-7; possible D gene TRBD1, 6 bases. The CDR3 covers 15 residues. Germline assignment: CDR1 SEHNR and CDR2 FQNEAQ (reference sequence). Trimming removed 6 bases at V and 1 base at J, with 16 bases between. The CDR3: CASRHLGAQSYEQYF. The CDR3 nucleotides read TGTGCCAGCAGACATCTGGGGGCTCAGTCCTACGAGCAGTACTTC. The whole variable domain, filled in from reference TRBV7-9 and TRBJ2-7, reads DTGVSQNPRHKITKRGQNVTFRCDPISEHNRLYWYRQTLGQGPEFLTYFQNEAQLEKSRLLSDRFSAERPKGSFSTLEIQRTEQGDSAMYLCASRHLGAQSYEQYFGPGTRLTVT.

This clonotype was seen once. The chain couples TRBV2 to TRBJ2-1, with no clear D. The CDR3 is 14 amino acids. V lost 5 bases and J lost 3, with 11 bases in between. Germline CDR1 and CDR2: SNHLY and FYNNEI. CDR3 loop: CASSTPGDYNEQFF. CDR3 nucleotides: TGTGCCAGCAGTACACCAGGCGACTACAATGAGCAGTTCTTC.

The chain joins TRBV6-2 or TRBV6-3 to TRBJ1-5; perhaps TRBD1 as D (6 bases). Trimming stripped 6 bases from V and 7 bases from J, with 16 bases between. Germline values: CDR1 MNHEY, CDR2 SVGEGT. The length of the CDR3 is 14 residues. CDR3 region: CASSQGWGAQPQHF. CDR3 DNA: TGTGCCAGCAGCCAAGGGTGGGGGGCCCAGCCCCAGCATTTT.

This clonotype has more than one count but fewer than ten. The gene calls are TRBV5-1 and TRBJ2-6; D ambiguous. Deletions cut 2 bases from V and 3 bases from J, with 12 bases between. The germline V gene encodes CDR1 SGHRS and CDR2 YFSETQ. The CDR3 contains 16 residues. In DNA, the CDR3 is TGCGCCAGCAGCTTTGATAACTTCGGTGGGGCCAACGTCCTGACTTTC. This encodes CASSFDNFGGANVLTF.

This chain uses TRBV6-1 with TRBJ1-1; TRBD1 might be the D (5 bases). The CDR3 has 15 residues. Deletions cut 2 bases from V and 3 bases from J, with 13 bases between. CDR1 MNHNS and CDR2 SASEGT come from the germline V gene. The CDR3 bases are TGTGCCAGCAGTGAACGTACAGGAGGGGACACTGAAGCTTTCTTT. Amino acid sequence: CASSERTGGDTEAFF.

This clonotype turned up a few times. The V gene is TRBV9, the J gene TRBJ2-7; D remains unclear. The germline V gene encodes CDR1 SGDLS and CDR2 YYNGEE. This CDR3 is 13 amino acids long. V lost 0 bases and J lost 7, with 11 bases in between. Here the CDR3 reads CASSVDGVGEQYF. The CDR3, as DNA: TGTGCCAGCAGCGTAGATGGGGTGGGAGAGCAGTACTTC.

As regards this clonotype: A much more abundant neighbour one base away suggests this may be a read error. The J gene is TRBJ1-5, the V gene TRBV5-1; D might be TRBD1 (6 bases). Germline CDR1 reads SGHRS; CDR2 reads YFSETQ. Trimming left V 4 bases short and J 6 bases short, with 14 bases between. The CDR3 extends over 14 amino acids. The CDR3 is CASSPDSRSQPQHF. In DNA, the CDR3 is TGCGCCAGCAGCCCGGACAGCCGAAGTCAGCCCCAGCATTTT.

In the case of this clonotype: One base away lies a much larger clone, so this may be a sequencing read error. CDR3 region: CAISESSVFKDGEETQYF. The CDR3, as DNA: TGTGCCATCAGTGAGTCGAGCGTATTTAAGGACGGAGAAGAGACCCAGTACTTC. V is TRBV10-3 and J is TRBJ2-5; no definite D call. With 0 bases removed from V and 3 bases from J, the gap between germline ends came to 20 bases. CDR3 length: 18 amino acids. Germline V CDR1 and CDR2: ENHRY, SYGVKD.

V usage is TRBV6-6 and J usage is TRBJ2-3; D may match TRBD1 or TRBD2 (5 bases each). Germline CDR1 MNHNY, CDR2 SVGAGI (reference sequence). The CDR3 sequence is 17 residues long. The V end was cut by 2 bases, the J end by 2 bases, with 17 bases between. The CDR3 protein is CASSYGGWQGYTDTQYF. CDR3 nucleotides: TGTGCCAGCAGTTACGGGGGTTGGCAGGGCTACACAGATACGCAGTATTTT.

This chain joins TRBV7-9 and TRBJ2-1; D is perhaps TRBD1 (7 bases). CDR3 length equals 14 residues. Germline CDR1 reads SEHNR; CDR2 reads FQNEAQ (reference sequence). Trimming shortened V by 9 bases and J by 8 bases, and 20 bases separated the two germline ends. Here the CDR3 reads CARGRGVALDEQFF. CDR3 sequence (DNA): TGTGCCAGGGGCAGGGGGGTCGCGCTGGATGAGCAGTTCTTC.

The chain uses TRBV6-6 and TRBJ2-5; either TRBD1 or TRBD2 may fit D (5 bases each). Trimming shortened V by 7 bases and J by 5 bases, and 14 bases separated the two germline ends. Germline CDR1 is MNHNY and CDR2 is SVGAGI (reference sequence). The CDR3 has 13 amino acids. The CDR3, as DNA: TGTGCCAGCAAACGGGGCGAGCGGGAGACCCAGTACTTC. This sequence encodes CASKRGERETQYF.